What follows describes a single T cell receptor (beta chain). Its antigen is undetermined. Under the ViraFEST assay, PBMC were stimulated with viral peptide pools so that antigen-specific CD4+ T cells expanded. Sequencing was performed afterwards. Following 10 days of culture, CD4+ T cells were isolated. Participants each got two BNT162b2 or mRNA-1273 vaccine doses. V gave up 0 bases and J gave up 2 bases, with 9 bases separating them. Germline values: CDR1 SGDLS, CDR2 YYNGEE. This CDR3 is 15 amino acids long. The method was immunoSEQ multiplex PCR; TCRdb's version includes in-frame clones alone and lacks a portion of them. The sample holds roughly 27,000 clones; roughly four fifths are singletons and the top ten take roughly a sixth. The data stem from a study of vaccination effects on CD4 cells after COVID-19.

The chain uses TRBV9 and TRBJ2-1, with D unresolved. The TCR was taken from a human donor who received a COVID-19 vaccine. Sequenced material: CD4+ T cells from PBMCs cultured with HCoV-OC43 spike peptides, taken after COVID-19 vaccination. Noted subset: HCoV-OC43 spike overlapping peptide pool stimulation. The CDR3 nucleotides read TGTGCCAGCAGCGTAGCTACTTCGACCTACAATGAGCAGTTCTTC. Amino acid sequence: CASSVATSTYNEQFF.